The TCR beta chain described here comes from a study of OX40 agonist ivuxolimab in advanced cancers. V shed 1 base, J shed 4 bases, and the junction held 5 bases outside the gene matches. The CDR3 totals 15 residues. Germline V gene sequence: CDR1 SGHRS, CDR2 YFSETQ. TCRdb keeps only in-frame clones here, not all; method: immunoSEQ multiplex PCR. The sample yields over 45,000 clones, under 90% seen once. This specimen was CD4+ or CD8+ T cells sorted from blood, taken in a trial of the OX40 agonist ivuxolimab. V gene TRBV5-1 combines with J gene TRBJ2-3, with 8 bases identical to TRBD2. The receptor's source is an adult with an advanced solid tumor such as melanoma, head and neck, liver or kidney cancer. In DNA, the CDR3 is TGCGCCAGCAGCTTGCGGGGGGGCCACTCAGATACGCAGTATTTT. This gives the protein CASSLRGGHSDTQYF.